The 24 T cell receptor beta chains given below trace back to one sample, sequenced in a study of T cells in Graves' hyperthyroidism and ophthalmopathy. Amplified TCR beta CDR3 regions came from RNA transcripts. With the HTBI primer set, the TCR CDR3 went through a first round of RT-PCR. MiXCR, applied by TCRdb to the multiplex PCR reads, yields one record per CDR3 protein. The table has 400,000 to 550,000 distinct CDR3 sequences, approximately 25% seen once. What was sequenced was blood. The receptors were gathered from a woman in her twenties or thirties with Graves' ophthalmopathy.

This clonotype appeared a few times. This chain uses TRBV11-2 with TRBJ1-2; D remains unclear. Germline CDR1 SGHAT, CDR2 FQNNGV. V was clipped by 5 bases and J by 4 bases, with 14 bases between them. The CDR3 runs 14 residues. For the CDR3, the DNA is TGTGCCAGCAGCCCAATAACGTTGGGCTATGGCTACACCTTC. This encodes CASSPITLGYGYTF.

To note about this clonotype: This could be a read error, since a much larger clone is one nucleotide away. The rearrangement joins TRBV2 to TRBJ2-2; 8 nucleotides line up with TRBD2. The V segment lost 4 bases and the J segment 13 bases; nucleotides outside the gene matches: 8. Per germline, CDR1 SNHLY and CDR2 FYNNEI. CDR3 size: 13 residues. The CDR3 here is CASSVAGKGWLFF. The CDR3 DNA sequence: TGTGCCAGCAGTGTAGCGGGGAAGGGTTGGCTGTTTTTT.

Many counts were recorded for this clonotype. The CDR3 bases are TGCAGTGCTGGCCTGACAGGGGGGAATCAGCCCCAGCATTTT. It translates to CSAGLTGGNQPQHF. V and J are TRBV20-1 and TRBJ1-5; 9 bases map to TRBD1. This CDR3 is built from 14 residues. The ends lost 5 bases at V and 4 bases at J; junction bases unmatched: 6. Per the germline V gene, CDR1 is DFQATT and CDR2 is SNEGSKA (reference sequence).

This clonotype was detected a few times. The J gene is TRBJ1-2, the V gene TRBV11-2, with D tentatively TRBD1 (6 bases). The germline V gene has CDR1 SGHAT and CDR2 FQNNGV. The CDR3 is 16 residues long. V gave up 0 bases and J gave up 6 bases, with 17 bases separating them. CDR3 protein: CASSLDWGNHRDGYTF. CDR3 in DNA: TGTGCCAGCAGCTTAGATTGGGGGAACCACAGGGATGGCTACACCTTC.

This chain connects TRBV19 to TRBJ1-2, with unresolved D. Germline V gives CDR1 LNHDA, CDR2 SQIVND (reference sequence). The CDR3 covers 14 residues. Trimming shortened V by 2 bases and J by 3 bases, and 10 bases separated the two germline ends. CDR3 in DNA: TGTGCCAGTAGTATAAGTCTGGCAGACTATGGCTACACCTTC. This gives the protein CASSISLADYGYTF. Full variable domain (outside the CDR3, taken from reference TRBV19 and TRBJ1-2): DGGITQSPKYLFRKEGQNVTLSCEQNLNHDAMYWYRQDPGQGLRLIYYSQIVNDFQKGDIAEGYSVSREKKESFPLTVTSAQKNPTAFYLCASSISLADYGYTFGSGTRLTVV.

The CDR3 DNA reads TGTGCCAGCATGTCCGGGACCTCTGGAAACACCATATATTTT. It codes for CASMSGTSGNTIYF. V is TRBV28 and J is TRBJ1-3; D possibly corresponds to TRBD1 (5 bases). The V gene's germline CDR1 is MDHEN and CDR2 SYDVKM. Trimming took 7 bases from V and 0 from J, leaving 10 bases between them. The CDR3 is made up of 14 amino acids.

This clonotype has only a few counts. The CDR3, as DNA: TGCAGTGCGGACAGGGAGTTAGCCAAAAACATTCAGTACTTC. Translated, it gives CSADRELAKNIQYF. The chain is built from TRBV20-1 and TRBJ2-4; TRBD1 agrees at 8 bases. The V gene's germline CDR1 is DFQATT and CDR2 SNEGSKA (reference sequence). The CDR3 runs 14 residues. Unmatched junction bases numbered 4, after V lost 6 bases and J lost 0 bases.

This clonotype was observed many times. This chain uses TRBV30 with TRBJ1-6; no reliable D call. Germline values: CDR1 GTSNPN, CDR2 SVGIG (reference sequence). Deletions cut 6 bases from V and 8 bases from J, with 11 bases between. There are 12 residues in the CDR3. CDR3: CACSMGHSPLHF. The CDR3 nucleotides are TGTGCCTGTTCCATGGGCCATTCACCCCTCCACTTT.

This clonotype has a handful of counts. The chain carries TRBV19 and TRBJ1-1; 7 bases align to TRBD1. The CDR3 runs to 14 residues. Germline V lookup: CDR1 LNHDA, CDR2 SQIVND (reference sequence). J lost 4 bases, V lost 5 bases, and 7 bases had no gene match. This CDR3 is CASSALQGITEAFF. The CDR3 DNA reads TGTGCCAGTAGTGCATTACAGGGGATCACTGAAGCTTTCTTT.

This chain joins TRBV28 and TRBJ2-5; 7 positions agree with TRBD1. The CDR3 totals 12 residues. The V and J ends lost 10 bases and 4 bases, in that order; junction bases with no gene match: 6. Germline CDR1 and CDR2: MDHEN and SYDVKM. The CDR3 is CAITGVRETQYF. CDR3 nucleotides: TGTGCCATAACAGGGGTAAGAGAGACCCAGTACTTC.

The rearrangement uses TRBV9 and TRBJ2-5; D gene unclear. Between the trimmed V and J ends, which lost 2 bases and 7 bases, there was a span of 6 bases. The CDR3 has 11 amino acids. Germline V lookup: CDR1 SGDLS, CDR2 YYNGEE. The CDR3 protein is CASSVSGTQYF. CDR3 DNA: TGTGCCAGCAGCGTCAGTGGGACCCAGTACTTC.

This clonotype was seen many times. This chain joins TRBV6-2 or TRBV6-3 and TRBJ1-1; a weak D match, TRBD1 (5 bases). CDR3 size: 13 residues. Germline CDR1 MNHEY, CDR2 SVGEGT. V shed 5 bases and J shed 1 base, with 8 bases lying between them. CDR3 sequence: CASSPGTNTEAFF. The CDR3 DNA is TGTGCCAGCAGTCCAGGGACGAACACTGAAGCTTTCTTT.

The sample holds many counts of this clonotype. The rearrangement joins TRBV12-3 or TRBV12-4 to TRBJ2-2; 7 nucleotides line up with TRBD1. CDR3 size: 15 residues. The J segment lost 0 bases and the V segment lost 6 bases, leaving 4 bases of the junction unmatched. The CDR3 DNA reads as TGTGCCAGCAGCCCCGACAGGGCGAACACCGGGGAGCTGTTTTTT. Translating gives CASSPDRANTGELFF.

The gene calls are TRBV27 and TRBJ1-1; TRBD1 might be the D (6 bases). The CDR3 is made up of 15 amino acids. Germline loops: CDR1 MNHEY, CDR2 SMNVEV (reference sequence). V was clipped by 5 bases and J by 1 base, with 14 bases between them. DNA for the CDR3: TGTGCCAGCAGTACTAAACAGGGACCGAACACTGAAGCTTTCTTT. Protein product: CASSTKQGPNTEAFF.

The table lists this clonotype with a few counts. V gene TRBV4-1 combines with J gene TRBJ1-5; 8 bases fit TRBD1. Per germline, CDR1 MGHRA and CDR2 YSYEKL. J gave up 13 bases and V 2 bases, and 7 bases lay outside the gene matches. This CDR3 is built from 13 residues. The CDR3 DNA sequence: TGCGCCAGCAGCCAATTGACAGGGGAACTACAGCATTTT. Translating gives CASSQLTGELQHF.

This clonotype was seen at least ten times. V usage is TRBV6-1 and J usage is TRBJ2-7; 9 bases line up with TRBD1. CDR1 is MNHNS and CDR2 is SASEGT in the germline V gene. V shed 4 bases, J shed 4 bases, and the junction held 5 bases outside the gene matches. The CDR3 consists of 14 residues. CDR3 protein: CASSVDRGEYEQYF. The CDR3 nucleotides are TGTGCCAGCAGTGTAGACAGGGGGGAATACGAGCAGTACTTC.

Concerning this clonotype itself: Because it lacks the conserved phenylalanine or tryptophan at the end, this CDR3 is likely a read error. The chain couples TRBV29-1 to TRBJ2-7, with unresolved D. This CDR3 comprises 13 residues. In germline, CDR1 is SQVTM, CDR2 ANQGSEA. For the CDR3, the DNA is TGCAGCATTGAGTATGGGGATATAGGCGAGCAGTACTAC. Its protein is CSIEYGDIGEQYY.

This chain joins TRBV2 and TRBJ2-7, with 14 bases aligning to TRBD2. The length of the CDR3 is 13 residues. Per germline, CDR1 SNHLY and CDR2 FYNNEI. The J segment lost 11 bases and the V segment lost 7 bases, leaving 7 bases of the junction unmatched. CDR3 bases: TGTGCCAGCACAGGACTAGCGGGGGGTTATAAGTACTTC. Encoded protein: CASTGLAGGYKYF.

This clonotype appeared many times. The CDR3 spells CSAAAYREEAFF. The CDR3 DNA follows: TGCAGTGCTGCCGCCTACAGGGAGGAAGCTTTCTTT. V and J are TRBV20-1 and TRBJ1-1, with a weak D call TRBD1 (6 bases). V lost 5 bases and J lost 8, with 15 bases in between. The CDR3 is 12 amino acids. The germline gives CDR1 DFQATT, CDR2 SNEGSKA (reference sequence).

This clonotype was recorded many times. This rearrangement joins TRBV6-2 or TRBV6-3 to TRBJ1-5; no reliable D call. Deletions cut 7 bases from V and 2 bases from J, with 6 bases between. Looked up from germline, CDR1 is MNHEY and CDR2 is SVGEGT. The CDR3 totals 12 residues. CDR3 amino acids: CASTEGNQPQHF. CDR3 in DNA: TGTGCCAGCACCGAAGGCAATCAGCCCCAGCATTTT.

The chain joins TRBV12-3 or TRBV12-4 to TRBJ1-5, with unresolved D. V lost 5 bases and J 11 bases, leaving 19 bases between the germline ends. The CDR3 covers 14 residues. CDR3 amino acids: CASSKGFTRETQHF. The CDR3 coding sequence is TGTGCCAGCAGTAAGGGCTTTACAAGGGAGACCCAGCATTTT.

V gene TRBV6-1 combines with J gene TRBJ1-2; 7 bases map to TRBD1. V lost 6 bases and J lost 7; bases outside the gene matches: 8. The CDR3 has 13 amino acids. CDR1 is MNHNS and CDR2 is SASEGT in the germline V gene. CDR3 loop: CASSTQGQGGYTF. CDR3 in DNA: TGTGCCAGCAGCACACAGGGGCAAGGTGGCTACACCTTC.

This clonotype was observed many times. V is TRBV5-1 and J is TRBJ2-2; D gene unclear. The germline V gene encodes CDR1 SGHRS and CDR2 YFSETQ. This CDR3 region has 16 residues. V was trimmed by 4 bases and J by 0 bases, leaving 13 bases between them. This chain's CDR3 is CASSLYRIANTGELFF. The DNA for the CDR3 is TGCGCCAGCAGCCTATACAGAATCGCGAACACCGGGGAGCTGTTTTTT.

Many counts were recorded for this clonotype. The genes are TRBV6-6 and TRBJ1-1; D uncertain. CDR3 length: 12 amino acids. The germline gives CDR1 MNHNY, CDR2 SVGAGI (reference sequence). V lost 6 bases and J lost 3, with 8 bases in between. DNA of the CDR3: TGTGCCAGCAGAGTGTCGGACACTGAAGCTTTCTTT. Translated, it gives CASRVSDTEAFF.